This T cell receptor beta chain stems from a study of blood T cell repertoires in COVID-19. Libraries were prepared by immunoSEQ multiplex PCR; TCRdb keeps only in-frame clonotypes and omits some of them. Of roughly 320,000 clones listed, 85% were seen once; the top ten hold around 7.8%. Per the germline V gene, CDR1 is LNHDA and CDR2 is SQIVND (reference sequence). With 7 bases clipped from V and 4 bases from J, the junction kept 9 bases outside the gene matches. The length of the CDR3 is 14 residues. V gene TRBV19 combines with J gene TRBJ1-1; TRBD1 agrees at 7 bases. The receptor was derived from a human donor in a cohort sampled during active COVID-19. The sequenced sample consisted of peripheral blood. The CDR3, as DNA: TGTGCCAGTACCAGACAGGGTCGAGGCACTGAAGCTTTCTTT. As protein: CASTRQGRGTEAFF.